This T cell receptor beta chain emerged from a study of blood T cells in healthy people across ages. Each sample gave at least 6.5 million isolated PBMCs. Sample-barcoded 5' priming and a J-beta primer mix drove a second PCR of 7 to 11 cycles. In TCRdb, the 5' RACE reads were re-called with MiXCR into one record per CDR3 protein. Counted here are more than 900,000 distinct CDR3 sequences, 25% to 35% occurring once; the ten biggest clones make up 10%. V was cut by 5 bases and J by 0 bases, with 11 bases left in between. This CDR3 has 15 amino acids. In germline, CDR1 is MDHEN, CDR2 SYDVKM. A word on this clonotype: A much larger clone sits a single nucleotide away, making a read error possible. The conserved closing phenylalanine or tryptophan is absent in this CDR3, likely reflecting a read error.

These same data were also listed under a study on T cells of mothers and their children.

Sequencing used blood. This receptor was obtained from a woman aged 35 to 49 in good health. The chain carries TRBV28 and TRBJ2-4; D is unresolved. The CDR3 region is CASSPISIAKNIQYL. CDR3 nucleotides: TGTGCCAGCAGTCCAATTAGTATAGCCAAAAACATTCAGTACTTA.